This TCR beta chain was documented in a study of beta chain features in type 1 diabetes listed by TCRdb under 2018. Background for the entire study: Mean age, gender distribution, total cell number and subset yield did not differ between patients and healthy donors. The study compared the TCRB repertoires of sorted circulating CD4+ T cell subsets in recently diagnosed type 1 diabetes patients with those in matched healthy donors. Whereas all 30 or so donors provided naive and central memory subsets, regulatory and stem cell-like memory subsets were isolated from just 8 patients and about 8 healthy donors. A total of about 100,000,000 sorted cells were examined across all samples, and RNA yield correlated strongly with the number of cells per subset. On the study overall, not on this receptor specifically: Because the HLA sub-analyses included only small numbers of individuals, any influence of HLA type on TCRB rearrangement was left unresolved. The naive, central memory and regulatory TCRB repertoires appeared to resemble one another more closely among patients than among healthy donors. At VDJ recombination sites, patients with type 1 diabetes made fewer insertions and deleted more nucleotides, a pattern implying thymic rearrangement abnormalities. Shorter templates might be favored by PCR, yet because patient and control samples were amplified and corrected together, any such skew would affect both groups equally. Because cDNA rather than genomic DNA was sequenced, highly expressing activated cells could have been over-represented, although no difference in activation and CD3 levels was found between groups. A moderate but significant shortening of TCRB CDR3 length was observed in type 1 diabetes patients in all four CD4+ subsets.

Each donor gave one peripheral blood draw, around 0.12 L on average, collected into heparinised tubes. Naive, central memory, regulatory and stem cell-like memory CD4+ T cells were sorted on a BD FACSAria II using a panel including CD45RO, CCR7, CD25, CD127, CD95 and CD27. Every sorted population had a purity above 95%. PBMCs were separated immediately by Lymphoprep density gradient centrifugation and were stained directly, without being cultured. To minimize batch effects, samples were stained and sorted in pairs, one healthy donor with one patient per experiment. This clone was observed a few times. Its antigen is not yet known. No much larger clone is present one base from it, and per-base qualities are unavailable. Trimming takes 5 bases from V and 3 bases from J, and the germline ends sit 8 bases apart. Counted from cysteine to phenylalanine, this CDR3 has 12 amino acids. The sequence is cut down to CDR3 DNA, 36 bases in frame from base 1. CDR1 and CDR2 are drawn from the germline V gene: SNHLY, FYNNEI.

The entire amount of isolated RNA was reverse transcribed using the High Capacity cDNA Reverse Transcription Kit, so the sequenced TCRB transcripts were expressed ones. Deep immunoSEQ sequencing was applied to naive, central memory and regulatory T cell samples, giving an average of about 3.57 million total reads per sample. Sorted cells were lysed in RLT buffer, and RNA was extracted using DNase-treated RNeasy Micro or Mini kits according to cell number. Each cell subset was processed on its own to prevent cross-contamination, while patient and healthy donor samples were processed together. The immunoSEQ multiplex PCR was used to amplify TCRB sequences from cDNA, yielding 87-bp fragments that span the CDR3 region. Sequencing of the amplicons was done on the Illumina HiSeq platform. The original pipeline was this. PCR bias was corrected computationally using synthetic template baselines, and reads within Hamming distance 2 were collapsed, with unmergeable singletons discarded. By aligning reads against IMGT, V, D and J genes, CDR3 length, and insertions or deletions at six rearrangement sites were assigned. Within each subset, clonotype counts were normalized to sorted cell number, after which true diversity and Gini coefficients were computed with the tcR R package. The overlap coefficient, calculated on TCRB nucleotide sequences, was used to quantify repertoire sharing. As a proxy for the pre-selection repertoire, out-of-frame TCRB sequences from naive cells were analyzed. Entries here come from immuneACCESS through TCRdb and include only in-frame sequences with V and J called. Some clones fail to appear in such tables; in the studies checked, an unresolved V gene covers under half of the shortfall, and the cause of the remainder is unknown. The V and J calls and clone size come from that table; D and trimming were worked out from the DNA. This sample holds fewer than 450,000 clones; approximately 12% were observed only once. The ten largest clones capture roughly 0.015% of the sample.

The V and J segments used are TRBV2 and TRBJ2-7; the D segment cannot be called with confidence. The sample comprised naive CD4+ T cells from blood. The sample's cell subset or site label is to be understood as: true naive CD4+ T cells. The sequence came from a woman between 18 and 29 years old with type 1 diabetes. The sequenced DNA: TGTGCCAGCAGTCCCCAAAACTACGAGCAGTACTTC. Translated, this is CASSPQNYEQYF.